Here is one T cell receptor (beta chain) with its context. Its target is unknown. The data derive from a study of persistence of HIV-infected CD4 T cells. V gave up 4 bases and J gave up 6 bases, with 9 bases separating them. The CDR3 consists of 12 residues. The immunoSEQ assay was version 4, run in survey mode. TCRdb's copy holds only in-frame clones and misses some; the assay was immunoSEQ multiplex PCR. The repertoire includes about 19,000 clones, 65% of them detected once, and approximately 2% sits in the top ten. Cells were stimulated with overlapping HIV-1 Gag 15-mer peptides. CD4+ T cells upregulating both CD40 ligand and CD69 were sorted as responding cells. Notes on the study in general: CMV- and Gag-responding cells had lower TCRbeta richness than CD3/CD28-responding cells.

The gene calls are TRBV12-3 or TRBV12-4 and TRBJ1-1; D is unresolved. This sample comprised CD4+ T cells sorted from PBMCs after roughly 18-hour stimulation, obtained from a patient who received antiretroviral therapy. This receptor was taken from an adult woman with HIV who was CMV-seropositive. In DNA, the CDR3 is TGTGCCAGCAGTTATACGGGCCCTGAAGCTTTCTTT. Its protein is CASSYTGPEAFF.